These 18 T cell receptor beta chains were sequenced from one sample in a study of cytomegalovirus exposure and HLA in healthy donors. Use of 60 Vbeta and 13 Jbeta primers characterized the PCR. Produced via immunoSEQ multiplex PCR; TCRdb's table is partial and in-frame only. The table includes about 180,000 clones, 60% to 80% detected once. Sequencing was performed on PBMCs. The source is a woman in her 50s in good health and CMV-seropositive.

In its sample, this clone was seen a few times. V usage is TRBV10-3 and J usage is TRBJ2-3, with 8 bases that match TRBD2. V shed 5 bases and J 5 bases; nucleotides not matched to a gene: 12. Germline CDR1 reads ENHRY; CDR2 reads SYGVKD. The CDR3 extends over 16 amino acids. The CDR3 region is CAISRVAGSSGDTQYF. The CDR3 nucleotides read TGTGCCATCAGTAGGGTAGCGGGGTCCTCCGGAGATACGCAGTATTTT.

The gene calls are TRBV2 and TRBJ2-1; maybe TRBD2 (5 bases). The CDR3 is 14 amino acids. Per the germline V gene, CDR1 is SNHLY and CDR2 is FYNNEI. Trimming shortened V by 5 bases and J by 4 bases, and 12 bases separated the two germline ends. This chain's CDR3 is CASSQMGAYNEQFF. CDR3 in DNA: TGTGCCAGCAGTCAGATGGGAGCATACAATGAGCAGTTCTTC.

This CDR3 is CATVIGGESVTYEQYF. The CDR3 bases are TGCGCCACGGTGATTGGGGGGGAAAGTGTTACCTACGAGCAGTACTTC. This rearrangement joins TRBV10-1 to TRBJ2-7; 7 bases map to TRBD2. The trim removed 10 bases at V and 2 bases at J, leaving 17 bases unmatched. Germline CDR1 reads WNHNN; CDR2 reads SYGVQD (reference sequence). This CDR3 contains 16 residues.

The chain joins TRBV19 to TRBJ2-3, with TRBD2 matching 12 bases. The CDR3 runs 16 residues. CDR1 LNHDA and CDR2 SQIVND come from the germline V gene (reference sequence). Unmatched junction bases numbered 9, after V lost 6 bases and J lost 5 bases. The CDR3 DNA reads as TGTGCCAGTAGCAGTAGACTAGCGGGGGCCGGAGATACGCAGTATTTT. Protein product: CASSSRLAGAGDTQYF.

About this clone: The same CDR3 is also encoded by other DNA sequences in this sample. The CDR3 region has the DNA TGTGCCAGTAGTATAACGAGCTCTGGGGCCAACGTCCTGACTTTC. Translated: CASSITSSGANVLTF. This chain links TRBV19 with TRBJ2-6, with D uncertain. Germline V gives CDR1 LNHDA, CDR2 SQIVND (reference sequence). The CDR3 has 15 residues. The germline V and J ends were trimmed by 2 bases and 0 bases, with 5 bases remaining between them.

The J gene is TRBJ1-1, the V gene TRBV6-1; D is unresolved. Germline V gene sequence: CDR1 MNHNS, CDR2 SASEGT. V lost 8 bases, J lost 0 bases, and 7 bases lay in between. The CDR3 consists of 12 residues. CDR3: CASGHLNTEAFF. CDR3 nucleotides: TGTGCCAGCGGGCACCTGAACACTGAAGCTTTCTTT.

The CDR3 loop reads CASSLGRSNTEAFF. The CDR3 DNA reads TGTGCCAGCAGCTTGGGCAGGTCGAACACTGAAGCTTTCTTT. The V and J genes are TRBV7-8 and TRBJ1-1; D remains unclear. The CDR3 spans 14 residues. Trimming took off 3 bases at V and 1 base at J, with 9 bases between the two ends. Germline V gene lookup returns CDR1 SGHVS and CDR2 FQNEAQ. The variable domain in full, with the rest retrieved from reference TRBV7-8 and TRBJ1-1, is GAGVSQSPRYKVAKRGQDVALRCDPISGHVSLFWYQQALGQGPEFLTYFQNEAQLDKSGLPSDRFFAERPEGSVSTLKIQRTQQEDSAVYLCASSLGRSNTEAFFGQGTRLTVV.

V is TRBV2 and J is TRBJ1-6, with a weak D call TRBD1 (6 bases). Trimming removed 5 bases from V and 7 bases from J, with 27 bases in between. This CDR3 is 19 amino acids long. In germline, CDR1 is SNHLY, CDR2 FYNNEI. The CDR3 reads CASSPRTVSVEFLNSPLHF. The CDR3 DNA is TGTGCCAGCAGTCCCCGGACAGTCTCCGTGGAGTTCCTGAATTCACCCCTCCACTTT.

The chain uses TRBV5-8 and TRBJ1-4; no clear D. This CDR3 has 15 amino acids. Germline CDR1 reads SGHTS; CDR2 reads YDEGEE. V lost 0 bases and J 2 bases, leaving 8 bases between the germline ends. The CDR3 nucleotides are TGTGCCAGCAGCTTGGGCCTAGGCACTAATGAAAAACTGTTTTTT. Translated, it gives CASSLGLGTNEKLFF.

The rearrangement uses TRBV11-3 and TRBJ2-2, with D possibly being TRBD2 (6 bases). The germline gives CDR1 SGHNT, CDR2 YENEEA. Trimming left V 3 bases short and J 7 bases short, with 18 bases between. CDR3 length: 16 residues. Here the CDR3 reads CASSLAGQGGIGELFF. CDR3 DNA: TGTGCCAGCAGCTTGGCTGGCCAGGGAGGAATCGGGGAGCTGTTTTTT.

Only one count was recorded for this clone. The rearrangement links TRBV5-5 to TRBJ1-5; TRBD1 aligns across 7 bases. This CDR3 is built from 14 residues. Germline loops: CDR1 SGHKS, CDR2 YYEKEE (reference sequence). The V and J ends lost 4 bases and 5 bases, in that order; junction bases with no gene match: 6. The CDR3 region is CASSVTGSDQPQHF. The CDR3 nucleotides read TGTGCCAGCAGCGTGACAGGGTCGGATCAGCCCCAGCATTTT.

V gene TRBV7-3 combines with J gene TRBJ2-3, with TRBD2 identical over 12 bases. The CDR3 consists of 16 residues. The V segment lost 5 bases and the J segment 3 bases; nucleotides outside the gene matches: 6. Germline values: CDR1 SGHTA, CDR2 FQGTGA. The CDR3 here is CASSRLAGGPTDTQYF. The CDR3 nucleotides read TGTGCCAGCAGCCGTCTAGCGGGGGGGCCTACAGATACGCAGTATTTT.

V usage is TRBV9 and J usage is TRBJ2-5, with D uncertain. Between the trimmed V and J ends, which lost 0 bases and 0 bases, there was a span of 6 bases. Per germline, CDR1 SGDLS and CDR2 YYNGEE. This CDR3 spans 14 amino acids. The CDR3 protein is CASSVDSYQETQYF. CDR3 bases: TGTGCCAGCAGCGTAGACAGTTACCAAGAGACCCAGTACTTC.

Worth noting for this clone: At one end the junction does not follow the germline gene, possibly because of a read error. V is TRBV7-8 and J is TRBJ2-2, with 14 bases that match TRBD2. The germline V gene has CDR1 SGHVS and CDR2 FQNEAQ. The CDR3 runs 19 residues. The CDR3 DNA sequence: TGTGCCAGCAGCCCAGGGACTAGCGGGGGCCGTAGAAACACTGGGGAGCTGTTTTTT. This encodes CASSPGTSGGRRNTGELFF.

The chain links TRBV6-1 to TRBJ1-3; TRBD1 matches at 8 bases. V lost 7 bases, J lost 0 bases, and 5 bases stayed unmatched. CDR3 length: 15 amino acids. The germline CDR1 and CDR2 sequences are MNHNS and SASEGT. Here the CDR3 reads CASTGQGISGNTIYF. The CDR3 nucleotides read TGTGCCAGCACCGGACAGGGCATCTCTGGAAACACCATATATTTT.

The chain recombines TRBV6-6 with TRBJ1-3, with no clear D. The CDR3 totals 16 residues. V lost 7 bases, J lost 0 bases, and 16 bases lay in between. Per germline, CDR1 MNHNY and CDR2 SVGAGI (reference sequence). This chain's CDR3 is CASNQRIQSSGNTIYF. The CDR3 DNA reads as TGTGCCAGCAACCAAAGGATACAGAGCTCTGGAAACACCATATATTTT.

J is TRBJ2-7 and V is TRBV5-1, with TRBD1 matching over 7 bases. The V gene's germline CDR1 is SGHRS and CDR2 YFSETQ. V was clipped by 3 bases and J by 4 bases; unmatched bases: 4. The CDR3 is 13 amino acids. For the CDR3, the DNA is TGCGCCAGCAGCTCACAGGGGAAGTACGAGCAGTACTTC. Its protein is CASSSQGKYEQYF.

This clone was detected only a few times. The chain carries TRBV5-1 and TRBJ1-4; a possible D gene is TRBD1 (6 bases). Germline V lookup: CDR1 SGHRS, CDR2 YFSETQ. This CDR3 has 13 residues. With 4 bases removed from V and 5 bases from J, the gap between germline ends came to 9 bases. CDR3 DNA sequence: TGCGCCAGCAGCCCACAGGGAAATGAAAAACTGTTTTTT. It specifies CASSPQGNEKLFF.